What follows is one T cell receptor beta chain and its context. The target antigen is unknown. Within the sample, other DNA sequences also encode this same CDR3. The sample is drawn from a study of beta chain features in type 1 diabetes. One heparinised draw of blood, averaging roughly 120 mL, came from each donor. Study observations and caveats: In type 1 diabetes patients, VDJ junctions had fewer insertions; deletions at these junctions were more frequent.

With 1 base removed from V and 4 bases from J, the gap between germline ends came to 7 bases. From germline, CDR1 is SGHTA and CDR2 FQGNSA. There are 13 residues in the CDR3. The entirety of the isolated RNA underwent reverse transcription, so expressed TCRB transcripts were sequenced. Method: immunoSEQ multiplex PCR; TCRdb's copy keeps in-frame clones and lacks some. The repertoire holds roughly 500,000 clones, with roughly 10% as singletons. Sequenced: naive CD4+ T cells from blood. V is TRBV7-2 and J is TRBJ1-2, with a tentative D call TRBD1 (5 bases). This TCR came from a woman between 18 and 30 years old in good health. The CDR3 sequence: CASSLGGPYGYTF. In DNA, the CDR3 is TGTGCCAGCAGCTTAGGGGGCCCCTATGGCTACACCTTC. The full variable domain, with the rest looked up from reference TRBV7-2 and TRBJ1-2, is GAGVSQSPSNKVTEKGKDVELRCDPISGHTALYWYRQSLGQGLEFLIYFQGNSAPDKSGLPSDRFSAERTGGSVSTLTIQRTQQEDSAVYLCASSLGGPYGYTFGSGTRLTVV.